This T cell receptor (beta chain) is from a study of cytomegalovirus exposure and HLA in healthy donors. Between the trimmed V and J ends, which lost 6 bases and 0 bases, there was a span of 21 bases. This CDR3 has 17 amino acids. Germline CDR1 SGHRS, CDR2 YFSETQ. In the case of this clone: Its antigen is not known.

Findings of the study overall: About 87% or about 30% of the time was how often most TCR beta V segments were productive, according to an earlier analysis.

This PCR relied on a set of 60 Vbeta primers and 13 Jbeta primers. Per the authors' pipeline: In a later analysis, around 10 million of tens of millions of unique beta chains occurred in at least two donors. Profiling relied on immunoSEQ multiplex PCR, and the TCRdb table lists in-frame clones only, not all of them. The V and J calls and clone size come from that table; D and trimming were worked out from the DNA. This sample's clone table lists 50,000 to 75,000 clones. The TCR originated in a woman aged 18-30 years in good health and CMV-seronegative. The V call is TRBV5-1, the J call TRBJ1-1, with unresolved D. The sequencing input was PBMCs. CDR3 amino acids: CASNLPPPGNMNTEAFF. Here the CDR3 DNA reads TGCGCCAGCAATCTGCCCCCTCCGGGTAACATGAACACTGAAGCTTTCTTT. Full variable domain (missing parts from reference TRBV5-1 and TRBJ1-1): KAGVTQTPRYLIKTRGQQVTLSCSPISGHRSVSWYQQTPGQGLQFLFEYFSETQRNKGNFPGRFSGRQFSNSRSEMNVSTLELGDSALYLCASNLPPPGNMNTEAFFGQGTRLTVV.